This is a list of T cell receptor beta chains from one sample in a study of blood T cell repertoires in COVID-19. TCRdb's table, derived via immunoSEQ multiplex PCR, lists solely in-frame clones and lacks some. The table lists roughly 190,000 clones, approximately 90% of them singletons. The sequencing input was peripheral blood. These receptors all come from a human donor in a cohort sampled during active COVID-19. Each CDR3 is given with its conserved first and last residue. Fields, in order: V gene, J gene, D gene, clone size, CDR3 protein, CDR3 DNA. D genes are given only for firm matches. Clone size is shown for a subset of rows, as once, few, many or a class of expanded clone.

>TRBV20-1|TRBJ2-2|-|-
CSASLGGGSTGELFF
TGCAGTGCTAGTCTTGGGGGAGGTAGTACCGGGGAGCTGTTTTTT
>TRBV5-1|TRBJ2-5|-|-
CASSLMTDEETQYF
TGCGCCAGCAGCCTAATGACAGACGAAGAGACCCAGTACTTC
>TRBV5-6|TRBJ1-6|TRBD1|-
CASSAGTDNSPLHF
TGTGCCAGCAGCGCCGGGACAGATAATTCACCCCTCCACTTT
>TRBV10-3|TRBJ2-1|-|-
CATLPGHLSYNEQFF
TGTGCCACCCTACCGGGACACCTCTCCTACAATGAGCAGTTCTTC
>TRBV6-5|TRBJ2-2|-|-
CASSYSETGELFF
TGTGCCAGCAGTTACTCGGAGACCGGGGAGCTGTTTTTT
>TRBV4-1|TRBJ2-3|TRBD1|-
CASSQDEGQSTDTQYF
TGCGCCAGCAGCCAAGATGAGGGACAGTCCACAGATACGCAGTATTTT
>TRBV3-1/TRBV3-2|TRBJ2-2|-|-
CASSQGSAVITGELFF
TGTGCCAGCAGCCAAGGTTCAGCGGTGATCACCGGGGAGCTGTTTTTT
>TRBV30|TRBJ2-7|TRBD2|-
CAWSPGRGEQYF
TGTGCCTGGAGCCCGGGGAGGGGCGAGCAGTACTTC
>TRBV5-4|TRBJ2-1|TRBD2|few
CASSFGGYNEQFF
TGTGCCAGCAGCTTCGGGGGGTACAATGAGCAGTTCTTC
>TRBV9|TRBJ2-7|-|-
CASSVGGQISYEQYF
TGTGCCAGCAGCGTAGGTGGGCAAATCTCCTACGAGCAGTACTTC
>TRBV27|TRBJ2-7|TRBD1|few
CASSLGPDRSYEQYF
TGTGCCAGCAGTTTAGGCCCGGACAGGTCCTACGAGCAGTACTTC
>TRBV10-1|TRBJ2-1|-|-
CASSPTSLAGNEQFF
TGCGCCAGCAGTCCTACTAGCCTGGCGGGCAATGAGCAGTTCTTC
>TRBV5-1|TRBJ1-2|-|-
CASSAQGLALNYGYTF
TGCGCCAGCAGCGCCCAGGGGTTAGCCTTAAACTATGGCTACACCTTC
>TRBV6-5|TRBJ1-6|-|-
CASSPRGLNSPLHF
TGTGCCAGCAGCCCCCGGGGGTTGAATTCACCCCTCCACTTT
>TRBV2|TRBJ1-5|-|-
CASRVNSLFNQPQHF
TGTGCCAGCAGGGTGAACAGTTTATTTAATCAGCCCCAGCATTTT
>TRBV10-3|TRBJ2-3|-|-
CAISESTADTQYF
TGTGCCATCAGTGAATCTACGGCAGATACGCAGTATTTT
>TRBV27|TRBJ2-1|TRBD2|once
CASSPREGSYNEQFF
TGTGCCAGCAGTCCCCGGGAGGGCTCCTACAATGAGCAGTTCTTC
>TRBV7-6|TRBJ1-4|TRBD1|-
CASSAGTGATNEKLFF
TGTGCCAGCAGCGCAGGGACAGGGGCAACTAATGAAAAACTGTTTTTT
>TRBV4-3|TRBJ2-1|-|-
CASSQDTGDYNEQFF
TGCGCCAGCAGCCAAGATACGGGGGACTACAATGAGCAGTTCTTC
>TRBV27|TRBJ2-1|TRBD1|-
CASSRQGKANEQFF
TGTGCCAGCAGTCGACAGGGAAAGGCGAATGAGCAGTTCTTC
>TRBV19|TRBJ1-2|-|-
CASRGGGYTF
TGTGCCAGTCGGGGGGGCGGCTACACCTTC
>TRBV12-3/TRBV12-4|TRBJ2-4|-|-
CASGAADIQYF
TGTGCCAGCGGGGCGGCGGACATTCAGTACTTC
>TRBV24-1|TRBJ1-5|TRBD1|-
CATSELPTGDNSNQPQHF
TGTGCCACCAGTGAGCTACCGACAGGGGATAATAGCAATCAGCCCCAGCATTTT
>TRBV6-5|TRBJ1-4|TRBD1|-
CASRNTGVEKLFF
TGTGCCAGCAGGAACACAGGGGTGGAAAAACTGTTTTTT